The 20 T cell receptor beta chains presented below share a single source sample, sequenced in a study of shared clonotypes between healthy human individuals. Naive CD8 cells, CD45RO-negative and positively selected for CCR7, excluded terminally differentiated effector memory CD45RA+ cells. Sequencing was performed with immunoSEQ multiplex PCR; in TCRdb, only in-frame clones are kept and a portion is missing. The sample holds some 800,000 clones, about 92% seen once. Material for sequencing was naive CD8+ T cells sorted from blood. These receptors were obtained from a man aged 30 to 39 in good health.

This chain connects TRBV7-9 to TRBJ2-1; D gene ambiguous. The CDR3 is 15 residues long. The V gene lost 3 bases and the J gene lost 4 bases, with 13 bases spanning the gap. The germline gives CDR1 SEHNR, CDR2 FQNEAQ (reference sequence). CDR3 in DNA: TGTGCCAGCAGCTTCGACTCTTCCCTTTACAATGAGCAGTTCTTC. It translates to CASSFDSSLYNEQFF.

This chain connects TRBV29-1 to TRBJ1-2, with D possibly TRBD1 on 6 matching bases. This CDR3 has 10 residues. From germline, CDR1 is SQVTM and CDR2 ANQGSEA. The germline V and J ends were trimmed by 4 bases and 10 bases, with 10 bases remaining between them. CDR3 in amino acids: CSVVGGDYTF. CDR3 DNA sequence: TGCAGCGTTGTAGGGGGAGACTACACCTTC.

The V and J genes are TRBV6-1 and TRBJ2-3; D might be TRBD1 or TRBD2, each matching 7 bases. Trimming shortened V by 2 bases and J by 4 bases, and 16 bases separated the two germline ends. Germline V CDR1 and CDR2: MNHNS, SASEGT. The CDR3 sequence is 16 residues long. The CDR3 here is CASSEQQGGGADTQYF. DNA of the CDR3: TGTGCCAGCAGTGAACAGCAGGGAGGGGGCGCAGATACGCAGTATTTT.

The V gene is TRBV27, the J gene TRBJ2-7, with a possible D match to TRBD2 (5 bases). In germline, CDR1 is MNHEY, CDR2 SMNVEV (reference sequence). The CDR3 sequence is 15 residues long. V shed 4 bases and J shed 3 bases, with 16 bases lying between them. The CDR3 coding sequence is TGTGCCAGCAGTTCCATATCGACGGGAAGCTACGAGCAGTACTTC. This codes for CASSSISTGSYEQYF.

This clone has just one count. The chain combines TRBV5-4 with TRBJ2-7; 10 bases align to TRBD2. The germline CDR1 and CDR2 sequences are SGHNT and YYREEE (reference sequence). V shed 4 bases, J shed 4 bases, and the junction held 8 bases outside the gene matches. The CDR3 covers 15 residues. The CDR3 region is CASSPPGTSAYEQYF. The CDR3 nucleotides read TGTGCCAGCAGCCCTCCTGGGACTAGCGCTTACGAGCAGTACTTC. The full variable domain, its missing parts supplied by reference TRBV5-4 and TRBJ2-7, is ETGVTQSPTHLIKTRGQQVTLRCSSQSGHNTVSWYQQALGQGPQFIFQYYREEENGRGNFPPRFSGLQFPNYSSELNVNALELDDSALYLCASSPPGTSAYEQYFGPGTRLTVT.

This clone was recorded only once. The gene calls are TRBV15 and TRBJ1-5; D remains ambiguous. The length of the CDR3 is 16 residues. CDR1 and CDR2 (germline): LNHNV, YYDKDF (reference sequence). V was clipped by 0 bases and J by 2 bases, with 11 bases between them. The CDR3 DNA is TGTGCCACCAGCAGAGAACCCTGGGGTGGCAATCAGCCCCAGCATTTT. Translation gives CATSREPWGGNQPQHF.

As to this clone: The sample contains more than one DNA sequence encoding this CDR3. This sequence joins TRBV11-2 and TRBJ1-4; unclear D gene. V lost 0 bases, J lost 0 bases, and 5 bases lay in between. CDR1 and CDR2 (germline): SGHAT, FQNNGV. This CDR3 comprises 15 residues. The CDR3 nucleotides are TGTGCCAGCAGCTTAGAAGGTTCAACTAATGAAAAACTGTTTTTT. Translation: CASSLEGSTNEKLFF.

This chain uses TRBV7-9 with TRBJ2-1; D unresolved. This CDR3 has 13 amino acids. The germline CDR1 and CDR2 sequences are SEHNR and FQNEAQ (reference sequence). V lost 4 bases and J 6 bases, leaving 10 bases between the germline ends. This CDR3 reads CASSSDPGNEQFF. In nucleotides, the CDR3 is TGTGCCAGCAGCTCCGACCCGGGCAATGAGCAGTTCTTC.

The chain uses TRBV13 and TRBJ2-7; 7 bases match TRBD1. Unmatched junction bases numbered 8, after V lost 4 bases and J lost 2 bases. The CDR3 is 15 amino acids. Germline loops: CDR1 PRHDT, CDR2 FYEKMQ (reference sequence). The CDR3 spells CASSSGTVITYEQYF. DNA for the CDR3: TGTGCCAGCAGCTCCGGGACAGTAATAACCTACGAGCAGTACTTC.

This clone was seen only once. The chain links TRBV27 to TRBJ1-5, with D tentatively TRBD1 (6 bases). V lost 6 bases, J lost 3 bases, and 15 bases lay in between. The CDR3 is made up of 15 amino acids. The germline V gene encodes CDR1 MNHEY and CDR2 SMNVEV (reference sequence). The CDR3 loop is CASRTGMGHNQPQHF. The CDR3 nucleotides are TGTGCCAGCAGAACAGGGATGGGGCACAATCAGCCCCAGCATTTT.

This clone was detected once. The junction departs from the called germline gene at one end, perhaps through a read error. V usage is TRBV10-3 and J usage is TRBJ2-1; D unresolved. There are 12 residues in the CDR3. CDR1 is ENHRY, CDR2 SYGVKD, per germline. The chain's CDR3 is CAISESRFVVVF. For the CDR3, the DNA is TGTGCCATCAGTGAGTCGAGGTTTGTCGTGGTCTTC.

The V call is TRBV18, the J call TRBJ2-7; 13 bases match TRBD2. The length of the CDR3 is 17 residues. V dropped 6 bases and J dropped 5; count of bases not matched to a gene: 13. Germline lookup yields CDR1 KGHSH and CDR2 LQKENI. This CDR3 is CASSGRLAGGSGHEQYF. CDR3 in DNA: TGTGCCAGCTCGGGGAGACTAGCGGGAGGATCGGGGCACGAGCAGTACTTC.

V and J are TRBV28 and TRBJ1-5; a possible D gene is TRBD1 (5 bases). The CDR3 extends over 15 amino acids. V was pared by 6 bases and J by 2 bases, with 14 bases between. Germline V gene data show CDR1 as MDHEN and CDR2 as SYDVKM. The CDR3 protein is CASSLNRGGNQPQHF. The CDR3 nucleotides are TGTGCCAGCAGCCTAAACAGAGGGGGCAATCAGCCCCAGCATTTT.

The genes are TRBV29-1 and TRBJ2-4; D is uncertain. Trimming stripped 0 bases from V and 7 bases from J, with 13 bases between. This CDR3 has 14 residues. Germline CDR1 SQVTM, CDR2 ANQGSEA. The CDR3 DNA reads as TGCAGCGTTGAAGATCTGGCAGGACGGAACATTCAGTACTTC. It translates to CSVEDLAGRNIQYF.

The rearrangement uses TRBV13 and TRBJ2-4; no clear D gene. Trimming stripped 5 bases from V and 0 bases from J, with 17 bases between. The CDR3 has 17 residues. The germline CDR1 and CDR2 sequences are PRHDT and FYEKMQ (reference sequence). In DNA form, the CDR3 reads TGTGCCAGCAGCCCACCAAATAGGATCCTAGCCAAAAACATTCAGTACTTC. Translated: CASSPPNRILAKNIQYF.

In this sample, this clone turned up once. The J gene is TRBJ1-1, the V gene TRBV27; D gene uncertain. V was clipped by 6 bases and J by 4 bases, with 6 bases between them. The germline gives CDR1 MNHEY, CDR2 SMNVEV (reference sequence). The CDR3 is 11 residues long. CDR3 coding DNA: TGTGCCAGCAGCACAACCACTGAAGCTTTCTTT. Translation gives CASSTTTEAFF.

V is TRBV7-2 and J is TRBJ1-2; 8 nucleotides match TRBD1. The CDR3 is made up of 14 amino acids. J was trimmed by 4 bases and V by 5 bases; bases with no gene match: 6. Looked up from germline, CDR1 is SGHTA and CDR2 is FQGNSA. The CDR3 bases are TGTGCCAGCAGCACCAGACAGGGGCTCTATGGCTACACCTTC. It is translated as CASSTRQGLYGYTF.

This sequence joins TRBV19 and TRBJ1-2, with 8 bases aligning to TRBD1. The CDR3 extends over 15 amino acids. After removal of 5 bases from V and 7 bases from J, the junction contained 12 bases not matched to a gene. The V gene's germline CDR1 is LNHDA and CDR2 SQIVND (reference sequence). CDR3 in DNA: TGTGCCAGTAGTCCCTTCGACAGGGGAAGATTTGGCTACACCTTC. This translates into CASSPFDRGRFGYTF.

This chain joins TRBV7-2 and TRBJ2-2; a possible D gene is TRBD2 (7 bases). This CDR3 region has 18 residues. Germline CDR1 and CDR2: SGHTA and FQGNSA. The V and J ends lost 2 bases and 1 base respectively, with 17 bases between them. CDR3 DNA: TGTGCCAGCAGCTTAAATAGGGGGGGACGGCGGAACACCGGGGAGCTGTTTTTT. Its protein is CASSLNRGGRRNTGELFF.

This chain's CDR3 is CASSSKTAIYEQYF. CDR3 nucleotide sequence: TGTGCCAGCAGCTCAAAGACAGCAATCTACGAGCAGTACTTC. The gene calls are TRBV11-2 and TRBJ2-7, with TRBD1 as a possible D gene (5 bases). Germline V gene data show CDR1 as SGHAT and CDR2 as FQNNGV. Deletions cut 4 bases from V and 3 bases from J, with 13 bases between. This CDR3 spans 14 amino acids. The whole variable domain, remainder taken from reference TRBV11-2 and TRBJ2-7, is EAGVAQSPRYKIIEKRQSVAFWCNPISGHATLYWYQQILGQGPKLLIQFQNNGVVDDSQLPKDRFSAERLKGVDSTLKIQPAKLEDSAVYLCASSSKTAIYEQYFGPGTRLTVT.